The 32 T cell receptor beta chains in this list originate from one sample, sequenced in a study of a mutant IDH1 vaccine in newly diagnosed glioma. Time point meaning: week 23, last vaccination. In every dose of vaccine, 300 ug of mutant IDH1 20-mer peptide was given alongside topical imiquimod. For these TCRs, the target antigens are not known. The assay was immunoSEQ multiplex PCR, and TCRdb's table has in-frame clones only and misses some. In the table there are approximately 60,000 clones, approximately 87% of which are singletons. The input for sequencing was PBMCs, taken from a glioma patient whose treatment included an IDH1 peptide vaccine. These receptors came from a man in his forties with glioma.

The sample holds one count of this clone. The CDR3 nucleotides read TGTGCCAGCTCTTCGACCCCCACTCGGCTTAGCACAGATACGCAGTATTTT. Amino acids: CASSSTPTRLSTDTQYF. This chain uses TRBV18 with TRBJ2-3; D is unclear. The V end was cut by 6 bases, the J end by 0 bases, with 19 bases between. Germline CDR1 reads KGHSH; CDR2 reads LQKENI. This CDR3 region has 17 residues.

This clone was seen once. The chain combines TRBV11-2 with TRBJ1-3; possibly TRBD1 for D (5 bases). CDR3 length equals 14 residues. V shed 4 bases and J shed 4 bases, with 11 bases lying between them. Per the germline V gene, CDR1 is SGHAT and CDR2 is FQNNGV. The CDR3 is CASSSTVSGNTIYF. The CDR3 bases are TGTGCCAGCAGCTCGACAGTCTCGGGAAACACCATATATTTT.

This clone was observed once. The gene calls are TRBV7-2 and TRBJ1-2; D is unresolved. V lost 4 bases to trimming and J lost 6 bases, with 15 bases between them. The CDR3 loop spans 14 amino acids. Looked up from germline, CDR1 is SGHTA and CDR2 is FQGNSA. The DNA for the CDR3 is TGTGCCAGCAGCTCAAGGAGCCCCGGGGATGGCTACACCTTC. This codes for CASSSRSPGDGYTF.

The chain links TRBV5-1 to TRBJ2-1, with D perhaps TRBD1 or TRBD2 (5 bases each). CDR1 is SGHRS and CDR2 is YFSETQ in the germline V gene. The CDR3 has 18 residues. The V end was cut by 1 base, the J end by 2 bases, with 19 bases between. This chain's CDR3 is CASSLFTGDLTPYNEQFF. Here the CDR3 DNA reads TGCGCCAGCAGCTTGTTCACCGGGGACCTCACCCCCTACAATGAGCAGTTCTTC.

V usage is TRBV9 and J usage is TRBJ2-3, with TRBD1 as a possible D gene (5 bases). Trimming stripped 4 bases from V and 7 bases from J, with 10 bases between. The CDR3 loop spans 12 amino acids. The germline V gene has CDR1 SGDLS and CDR2 YYNGEE. The CDR3 sequence: CASSPAGNTQYF. The CDR3 DNA sequence: TGTGCCAGCAGCCCAGCAGGGAATACGCAGTATTTT.

The chain is built from TRBV5-6 and TRBJ2-7; tentative D call: TRBD2 (5 bases). CDR3 size: 14 residues. Germline loops: CDR1 SGHDT, CDR2 YYEEEE. Trimming cost V 0 bases and J 0 bases, with 7 bases left between them. In nucleotides, the CDR3 is TGTGCCAGCAGCTTGGTGGGGAGCTCCTACGAGCAGTACTTC. This sequence encodes CASSLVGSSYEQYF.

The chain employs TRBV7-3 and TRBJ2-2; 9 nucleotides match TRBD2. Germline CDR1 is SGHTA and CDR2 is FQGTGA. The V segment lost 3 bases and the J segment 2 bases; nucleotides outside the gene matches: 10. The CDR3 loop spans 18 amino acids. The CDR3 spells CASSFKGALAGNTGELFF. CDR3 sequence (DNA): TGTGCCAGCAGCTTCAAGGGGGCTCTAGCGGGAAACACCGGGGAGCTGTTTTTT.

The chain employs TRBV6-1 and TRBJ1-5; tentative D call: TRBD1 (6 bases). Germline V gene sequence: CDR1 MNHNS, CDR2 SASEGT. The CDR3 runs to 15 residues. V was trimmed by 6 bases and J by 0 bases, leaving 12 bases between them. CDR3 in DNA: TGTGCCAGCAGAACGCAGGGGAATAGCAATCAGCCCCAGCATTTT. It specifies CASRTQGNSNQPQHF.

This sequence joins TRBV14 and TRBJ2-5; 10 bases fit TRBD2. The J segment lost 5 bases and the V segment lost 0 bases, leaving 6 bases of the junction unmatched. The V gene's germline CDR1 is SGHDN and CDR2 FVKESK. The CDR3 loop spans 16 amino acids. Here the CDR3 DNA reads TGTGCCAGCAGCCAAGATATCCTAGCGGGAGTGGAGACCCAGTACTTC. Translating it yields CASSQDILAGVETQYF.

The V and J genes are TRBV19 and TRBJ2-7, with 11 bases aligning to TRBD2. This CDR3 has 15 amino acids. CDR1 is LNHDA and CDR2 is SQIVND in the germline V gene (reference sequence). After removal of 4 bases from V and 1 base from J, the junction contained 3 bases not matched to a gene. CDR3 DNA: TGTGCCAGTAGTACCCTAGCGGGAGGTTCCTACGAGCAGTACTTC. It yields the protein CASSTLAGGSYEQYF.

This rearrangement joins TRBV2 to TRBJ2-1, with D uncertain. Germline CDR1 SNHLY, CDR2 FYNNEI. Trimming left V 7 bases short and J 5 bases short, with 9 bases between. The CDR3 runs 12 residues. CDR3: CASKLPDNEQFF. CDR3 coding DNA: TGTGCCAGCAAACTACCCGACAATGAGCAGTTCTTC.

The chain links TRBV5-1 to TRBJ2-5; no definite D call. Trimming left V 2 bases short and J 5 bases short, with 13 bases between. The germline V gene has CDR1 SGHRS and CDR2 YFSETQ. The CDR3 runs 14 residues. CDR3 sequence: CASSFRPPRETQYF. Written as DNA, the CDR3 is TGCGCCAGCAGCTTTCGGCCTCCCCGGGAGACCCAGTACTTC.

This CDR3 is CSSLIGVGEAFF. The DNA for the CDR3 is TGCAGCTCCCTGATAGGGGTCGGTGAAGCTTTCTTT. This chain links TRBV29-1 with TRBJ1-1, with a tentative D call TRBD1 (5 bases). Germline values: CDR1 SQVTM, CDR2 ANQGSEA. This CDR3 spans 12 amino acids. V lost 8 bases and J lost 7, with 17 bases in between.

This clone was seen just once. The chain employs TRBV5-4 and TRBJ2-6; the D is unclear. V shed 3 bases and J shed 2 bases, with 12 bases lying between them. CDR3 length: 16 residues. CDR1 is SGHNT and CDR2 is YYREEE in the germline V gene (reference sequence). DNA for the CDR3: TGTGCCAGCAGCTCTATCAGGCTCACTGGGGCCAACGTCCTGACTTTC. Translated, it gives CASSSIRLTGANVLTF.

The rearrangement joins TRBV6-4 to TRBJ2-7; 8 nucleotides match TRBD1. Germline V gene lookup returns CDR1 MRHNA and CDR2 SNTAGT. The CDR3 is 13 residues long. V trimming: 6 bases; J trimming: 2 bases; junction bases outside the gene matches: 3. The CDR3 protein is CASRGTGPYEQYF. CDR3 nucleotide sequence: TGTGCCAGCAGGGGGACAGGCCCCTACGAGCAGTACTTC.

This clone appeared once. The rearrangement uses TRBV5-4 and TRBJ2-2; TRBD2 matches 7 bases. CDR1 SGHNT and CDR2 YYREEE come from the germline V gene (reference sequence). The CDR3 is 15 amino acids. The V and J ends lost 4 bases and 6 bases, in that order; junction bases with no gene match: 9. CDR3 sequence reads: CASSPTGGSPGELFF. For the CDR3, the DNA is TGTGCCAGCAGCCCTACTGGCGGGAGCCCCGGGGAGCTGTTTTTT.

V and J are TRBV25-1 and TRBJ2-1; 11 bases fit TRBD2. J lost 4 bases, V lost 1 base, and 0 bases had no gene match. CDR1 and CDR2 (germline): MGHDK, SYGVNS. This CDR3 contains 15 residues. This CDR3 is CASSELAGGYNEQFF. The CDR3 region has the DNA TGTGCCAGCAGTGAATTAGCGGGAGGGTACAATGAGCAGTTCTTC.

The rearrangement links TRBV9 to TRBJ2-7; the D gene could be TRBD1 or TRBD2 (5 bases each). V lost 0 bases to trimming and J lost 7 bases, with 17 bases between them. The germline V gene encodes CDR1 SGDLS and CDR2 YYNGEE. The CDR3 spans 15 residues. This chain's CDR3 is CASSVGGTPNGEQYF. The CDR3 nucleotides are TGTGCCAGCAGCGTAGGAGGGACCCCTAACGGGGAGCAGTACTTC.

The chain carries TRBV6-1 and TRBJ2-5; D is perhaps TRBD1 (6 bases). The V end lost 4 bases, the J end lost 1 base, and 10 bases lay between the germline ends. CDR1 is MNHNS and CDR2 is SASEGT in the germline V gene. The CDR3 sequence is 14 residues long. This chain's CDR3 is CASSVTGLQETQYF. As DNA, the CDR3 is TGTGCCAGCAGTGTGACAGGCCTCCAAGAGACCCAGTACTTC.

The chain employs TRBV5-4 and TRBJ2-5, with TRBD1 matching over 7 bases. From germline, CDR1 is SGHNT and CDR2 YYREEE (reference sequence). J lost 1 base, V lost 4 bases, and 4 bases had no gene match. The length of the CDR3 is 14 residues. CDR3 protein: CASSGGQVQETQYF. The CDR3 DNA reads TGTGCCAGCAGCGGAGGACAGGTCCAAGAGACCCAGTACTTC.

CDR3 loop: CASSPTSGRRNEQFF. The CDR3 nucleotides read TGTGCCAGCTCACCAACTAGCGGGAGAAGGAATGAGCAGTTCTTC. The V gene is TRBV18, the J gene TRBJ2-1; 11 bases agree with TRBD2. The CDR3 loop spans 15 amino acids. V lost 2 bases, J lost 7 bases, and 4 bases stayed unmatched. From germline, CDR1 is KGHSH and CDR2 LQKENI.

CDR3 in amino acids: CASSQGAGHYEQYF. CDR3 nucleotides: TGCGCCAGCAGCCAAGGAGCGGGACACTACGAGCAGTACTTC. The chain employs TRBV4-3 and TRBJ2-7, with D possibly TRBD2 on 7 matching bases. Germline V gene sequence: CDR1 LGHNA, CDR2 YSLEER. This CDR3 spans 14 amino acids. Trimming removed 1 base from V and 3 bases from J, with 10 bases in between.

The chain links TRBV27 to TRBJ2-7; 7 bases match TRBD1. V trimming: 5 bases; J trimming: 2 bases; junction bases outside the gene matches: 3. The CDR3 has 13 amino acids. The germline V gene has CDR1 MNHEY and CDR2 SMNVEV (reference sequence). The DNA for the CDR3 is TGTGCCAGCAGTGCCGACAGGGCCTACGAGCAGTACTTC. Protein product: CASSADRAYEQYF.

The chain combines TRBV10-3 with TRBJ1-1, with a weak D call TRBD1 (6 bases). Looked up from germline, CDR1 is ENHRY and CDR2 is SYGVKD. The CDR3 sequence is 18 residues long. The ends were cut back, 4 bases at V and 0 bases at J, with 21 bases in the middle. CDR3 coding DNA: TGTGCCATCAGTGCTAATAATCCCTGGGACATACTGAACACTGAAGCTTTCTTT. Its protein product is CAISANNPWDILNTEAFF.

The chain joins TRBV27 to TRBJ2-7; D is uncertain. Germline V gene sequence: CDR1 MNHEY, CDR2 SMNVEV (reference sequence). The ends were cut back, 5 bases at V and 6 bases at J, with 8 bases in the middle. The CDR3 runs to 11 residues. CDR3 region: CASSRSVEQYF. The CDR3 DNA reads TGTGCCAGCAGTCGCTCGGTCGAGCAGTACTTC.

The chain carries TRBV7-2 and TRBJ2-7; 13 positions agree with TRBD2. Trimming took 6 bases from V and 6 from J; bases not matched to a gene: 5. Germline CDR1 SGHTA, CDR2 FQGNSA. The CDR3 consists of 14 residues. CDR3 amino acids: CASRLGLAGVEQYF. In DNA, the CDR3 is TGTGCCAGCAGACTCGGACTAGCGGGAGTCGAGCAGTACTTC. The whole variable domain, remainder taken from reference TRBV7-2 and TRBJ2-7, is GAGVSQSPSNKVTEKGKDVELRCDPISGHTALYWYRQSLGQGLEFLIYFQGNSAPDKSGLPSDRFSAERTGGSVSTLTIQRTQQEDSAVYLCASRLGLAGVEQYFGPGTRLTVT.

The chain links TRBV6-5 to TRBJ1-2, with 10 positions matching TRBD1. The CDR3 is 14 residues long. Per the germline V gene, CDR1 is MNHEY and CDR2 is SVGAGI. The V segment lost 6 bases and the J segment 6 bases; nucleotides outside the gene matches: 7. This chain's CDR3 is CASRQTGGMDGYTF. CDR3 coding DNA: TGTGCCAGCAGACAGACAGGGGGCATGGATGGCTACACCTTC.

The chain joins TRBV18 to TRBJ2-3; 9 bases map to TRBD1. The germline V gene encodes CDR1 KGHSH and CDR2 LQKENI. The junction had 4 bases not matched to a gene; V was cut back by 6 bases and J by 3 bases. The CDR3 extends over 14 amino acids. The CDR3 sequence: CASSQQGATDTQYF. CDR3 sequence (DNA): TGTGCCAGCTCGCAACAGGGGGCGACAGATACGCAGTATTTT. Together with reference TRBV18 and TRBJ2-3, the CDR3 gives the full variable domain: NAGVMQNPRHLVRRRGQEARLRCSPMKGHSHVYWYRQLPEEGLKFMVYLQKENIIDESGMPKERFSAEFPKEGPSILRIQQVVRGDSAAYFCASSQQGATDTQYFGPGTRLTVL.

A note on this clone: One end of the junction does not line up with germline, which may come from a read error. CDR3 sequence reads: CATRRGLEETQYF. As DNA, the CDR3 is TGTGCCACCCGCAGGGGACTGGAGGAGACCCAGTACTTC. The V gene is TRBV15, the J gene TRBJ2-5; TRBD1 or TRBD2 may be the D gene (6 bases each). CDR3 length: 13 amino acids. The germline V gene encodes CDR1 LNHNV and CDR2 YYDKDF (reference sequence).

This sequence joins TRBV4-1 and TRBJ2-5; unclear D gene. Trimming took off 4 bases at V and 5 bases at J, with 8 bases between the two ends. Germline-derived CDR1 and CDR2 are MGHRA and YSYEKL. The length of the CDR3 is 12 residues. In DNA, the CDR3 is TGCGCCAGCAGCCGGGATCAGGAGACCCAGTACTTC. Its protein is CASSRDQETQYF.

CDR3 coding DNA: TGTGCCAGCAGTCAAACACAGGAATACGAGCAGTACTTC. It translates to CASSQTQEYEQYF. This rearrangement joins TRBV27 to TRBJ2-7; possibly TRBD1 for D (5 bases). The V gene lost 5 bases and the J gene lost 4 bases, with 12 bases spanning the gap. The CDR3 runs 13 residues. Germline loops: CDR1 MNHEY, CDR2 SMNVEV (reference sequence).

This chain links TRBV5-1 with TRBJ2-3, with 11 bases lining up with TRBD2. CDR1 and CDR2 from the germline V gene are SGHRS and YFSETQ. The CDR3 is 14 residues long. With V trimmed by 7 bases and J by 6 bases, 7 bases remained unmatched. The CDR3 reads CASSLAGGSDTQYF. CDR3 bases: TGCGCCAGCTCCCTAGCGGGAGGATCCGATACGCAGTATTTT.